A single T cell receptor (beta chain) is shown here with its context. This record comes from a study of OX40 agonist ivuxolimab in advanced cancers. The repertoire was sequenced with immunoSEQ multiplex PCR; TCRdb's copy has only in-frame clones and lacks some. The sample has about 70,000 clones, just over 85% seen once. Trimming took 1 base from V and 7 from J, leaving 15 bases between them. CDR3 length: 14 residues. Germline values: CDR1 GTSNPN, CDR2 SVGIG (reference sequence). The rearrangement uses TRBV30 and TRBJ2-3; D is possibly TRBD1 (6 bases). This TCR came from an adult with an advanced solid tumor such as melanoma, head and neck, liver or kidney cancer. Source: CD4+ or CD8+ T cells sorted from blood, taken in a trial of the OX40 agonist ivuxolimab. CDR3 region: CAWSAPWDIYTQYF. The CDR3, as DNA: TGTGCCTGGAGTGCACCATGGGACATCTATACGCAGTATTTT.